A selection of T cell receptor beta chains follows, all from one sample in a study of T cell clonotyping in hematopoietic cell transplantation. Method: immunoSEQ multiplex PCR; TCRdb's copy keeps in-frame clones and lacks some. The sample contains tens of thousands of clones, around 96% of which appear only once. What was sequenced was peripheral blood mononuclear cells. The receptors here all came from a man under 40 in good health. Some clones in this sample may be carry-over from other donors' samples. Each CDR3 is given with its conserved first and last residue. Each record gives: V gene, clone size, J gene, D gene, CDR3 DNA, CDR3 protein. The D gene is left open where the match is weak. Size is stated for part of the rows, as once, few or many counts, or as a class when the clone is expanded.

TRBV25-1	NA	TRBJ2-4	TRBD1	TGTGCCAGCAGTGAGTCCCGTACCGACAGGGGCCACAAAAACATTCAGTACTTC	CASSESRTDRGHKNIQYF
TRBV19	NA	TRBJ2-5	TRBD2	TGTGCCAGTAGTAAAGCGGGAGGGCGACACGGAGAGACCCAGTACTTC	CASSKAGGRHGETQYF
TRBV10-1	NA	TRBJ2-7	NA	TGCGCCAGCAGTGAGTCTTCGTACGAGCAGTACTTC	CASSESSYEQYF
TRBV27	NA	TRBJ1-5	TRBD1	TGTGCCAGCAGTCTCCACCGACAGGGGGGGCAGCCCCAGCATTTT	CASSLHRQGGQPQHF
TRBV7-2	NA	TRBJ1-3	NA	TGTGCCAGCAGCCCCCAACTAGGGACCGGAAACACCATATATTTT	CASSPQLGTGNTIYF
TRBV6-5	NA	TRBJ2-7	NA	TGTGCCAGTGCGTACCGGGACAACTCCTACGAGCAGTACTTC	CASAYRDNSYEQYF
TRBV6-6	once	TRBJ2-3	TRBD1	TGTGCCAGCAGTAAGGACAGGGGTCGGATGGATACGCAGTATTTT	CASSKDRGRMDTQYF
TRBV9	NA	TRBJ2-1	TRBD1	TGTGCCAGCAGCGTAGGGGACAGCCAAAATGAGCAGTTCTTC	CASSVGDSQNEQFF
TRBV10-3	NA	TRBJ2-3	TRBD1	TGTGCCATCAGACAGGGGGGCACAGATACGCAGTATTTT	CAIRQGGTDTQYF
TRBV6-5	NA	TRBJ2-5	NA	TGTGCCAGCAGTCCATGGACGGAGCAAGAGACCCAGTACTTC	CASSPWTEQETQYF
TRBV7-9	NA	TRBJ2-1	TRBD2	TGTGCCAGCAGCTTAACACTAGCGGGAGATGAGCAGTTCTTC	CASSLTLAGDEQFF
TRBV10-3	NA	TRBJ2-5	NA	TGTGCCATCAGTGAGCCGCGAGAGACCCAGTACTTC	CAISEPRETQYF
TRBV6-1	once	TRBJ1-2	TRBD1	TGTGCCAGCAGTTGGGGACAGGGAGGCTACACCTTC	CASSWGQGGYTF